What follows are 28 T cell receptor beta chains derived from one specimen sequenced in a study of CXCR3-negative and CXCR3-positive naive CD8 T cells. General study results and limits: TRB CDR3s were more hydrophobic in CXCR3-positive than in CXCR3-negative naive cells.

For these receptors, no antigen is known. TRB cDNA libraries were made by UMI-labeled 5' RACE. TCRdb processed the 5' RACE reads again and assigns one entry to each CDR3 protein, with no DNA. Seen in this sample are 130,000 to 150,000 distinct CDR3 sequences; the ten most common clones hold 0.25% to 0.3%. The sequencing input was naive CXCR3+ CD8+ T cells from blood. Subset described: CD45RO-CCR7+CD27+CD95- naive CD8+ T cells expressing CXCR3 (TNR3+). Source of these receptors: a human donor in good health. Some clones in this sample may be carry-over from other donors' samples.

This chain uses TRBV29-1 with TRBJ2-7. From germline, CDR1 is SQVTM and CDR2 ANQGSEA. The CDR3 sequence is 13 residues long. The CDR3 sequence is CSVEDGVAYEQYF.

CDR3 amino acids: CASSSSVTGTDTQYF. This chain connects TRBV5-6 to TRBJ2-3; the D call of TRBD1 rests on TCRdb alone, since no DNA is present to check it. This CDR3 contains 15 residues. In germline, CDR1 is SGHDT, CDR2 YYEEEE.

This chain uses TRBV29-1 with TRBJ1-5; TCRdb reports TRBD1, a call that lacks DNA to check it against. The CDR3 totals 15 residues. Germline V gene data show CDR1 as SQVTM and CDR2 as ANQGSEA. This CDR3 is CSVELPGRENQPQHF.

This rearrangement joins TRBV12-3 or TRBV12-4 to TRBJ2-1; lacking DNA, the TRBD1 call made by TCRdb goes unchecked. CDR3 length: 13 amino acids. CDR3 protein: CASRNPPGNEQFF.

This chain's CDR3 is CASSLGRTISGYTF. The rearrangement links TRBV7-9 to TRBJ1-2. The CDR3 runs to 14 residues. Germline loops: CDR1 SEHNR, CDR2 FQNEAQ (reference sequence). The whole variable domain, remainder taken from reference TRBV7-9 and TRBJ1-2, is DTGVSQNPRHKITKRGQNVTFRCDPISEHNRLYWYRQTLGQGPEFLTYFQNEAQLEKSRLLSDRFSAERPKGSFSTLEIQRTEQGDSAMYLCASSLGRTISGYTFGSGTRLTVV.

V gene TRBV13 combines with J gene TRBJ2-7; without DNA, the TCRdb call of TRBD1 cannot be checked. CDR1 PRHDT and CDR2 FYEKMQ come from the germline V gene (reference sequence). The CDR3 has 15 amino acids. The CDR3 spells CASSSGTERTYEQYF.

This rearrangement joins TRBV6-2 or TRBV6-3 to TRBJ2-2; the TCRdb call, TRBD2, lacks DNA for checking. The CDR3 covers 13 residues. CDR1 and CDR2 (germline): MNHEY, SVGEGT. CDR3 sequence: CASSLDSGGELFF.

The gene calls are TRBV29-1 and TRBJ2-7; TCRdb selects TRBD1, and the lack of DNA leaves this call unchecked. In germline, CDR1 is SQVTM, CDR2 ANQGSEA. The length of the CDR3 is 12 residues. Here the CDR3 reads CSGRDRADGQYF.

The chain employs TRBV10-2 and TRBJ1-1; TCRdb indicates TRBD1, and absent DNA this call remains unverified. CDR1 WSHSY and CDR2 SAAADI come from the germline V gene. The length of the CDR3 is 13 residues. CDR3 protein: CASSEGTNTEAFF.

V gene TRBV29-1 combines with J gene TRBJ2-1; without DNA, the TCRdb call of TRBD1 cannot be checked. The CDR3 runs to 14 residues. Per the germline V gene, CDR1 is SQVTM and CDR2 is ANQGSEA. The CDR3 spells CSVERDRAYNEQFF.

J is TRBJ2-5 and V is TRBV14; TCRdb picks TRBD1, but there is no DNA to check that call. The germline CDR1 and CDR2 sequences are SGHDN and FVKESK. The CDR3 length is 18 residues. CDR3 region: CASSHPRHLTKGQETQYF. Based on the CDR3 plus reference TRBV14 and TRBJ2-5, the full variable domain is EAGVTQFPSHSVIEKGQTVTLRCDPISGHDNLYWYRRVMGKEIKFLLHFVKESKQDESGMPNNRFLAERTGGTYSTLKVQPAELEDSGVYFCASSHPRHLTKGQETQYFGPGTRLLVL.

The V and J genes are TRBV7-3 and TRBJ1-2; TCRdb lists TRBD1, though no DNA is available to test this call. Per germline, CDR1 SGHTA and CDR2 FQGTGA. This CDR3 is 13 amino acids long. CDR3 loop: CASSPGGYYGYTF.

The chain combines TRBV15 with TRBJ2-1; TCRdb indicates TRBD1, and absent DNA this call remains unverified. In germline, CDR1 is LNHNV, CDR2 YYDKDF (reference sequence). The CDR3 is made up of 17 amino acids. The CDR3 loop reads CATSRSTAGGASNEQFF.

The chain combines TRBV5-6 with TRBJ1-1. The length of the CDR3 is 13 residues. CDR1 and CDR2 (germline): SGHDT, YYEEEE. The CDR3 loop reads CASSLPGTTEAFF.

The chain couples TRBV30 to TRBJ2-7; absent DNA, TCRdb's TRBD1 call cannot be checked. This CDR3 has 13 amino acids. In germline, CDR1 is GTSNPN, CDR2 SVGIG (reference sequence). This chain's CDR3 is CAWDPVGENEQYF.

The V gene is TRBV6-1, the J gene TRBJ1-5; the D gene TCRdb calls, TRBD1, cannot be checked with no DNA. The CDR3 length is 16 residues. CDR1 and CDR2 (germline): MNHNS, SASEGT. CDR3 in amino acids: CASSEGVGARNQPQHF.

The chain couples TRBV5-1 to TRBJ2-6; the D call from TCRdb, TRBD1, cannot be confirmed without DNA. This CDR3 comprises 16 residues. The germline V gene encodes CDR1 SGHRS and CDR2 YFSETQ. The CDR3 here is CASSLRGGDGANVLTF.

The chain employs TRBV30 and TRBJ1-1; TCRdb picks TRBD1, but there is no DNA to check that call. This CDR3 has 15 residues. CDR1 and CDR2 (germline): GTSNPN, SVGIG (reference sequence). The CDR3 loop is CAWIDRGQGGTEAFF.

This rearrangement joins TRBV4-2 to TRBJ2-5; without DNA, the TCRdb call of TRBD2 cannot be checked. CDR3 length: 14 residues. The germline V gene encodes CDR1 LGHNA and CDR2 YNFKEQ. This CDR3 is CASSPFREKETQYF.

This chain joins TRBV5-8 and TRBJ2-1. Looked up from germline, CDR1 is SGHTS and CDR2 is YDEGEE. The CDR3 spans 16 residues. The CDR3 reads CASSLVYSSIHNEQFF.

The rearrangement uses TRBV20-1 and TRBJ2-1; checking the TCRdb D call of TRBD2 is not possible without DNA. The CDR3 spans 16 residues. In germline, CDR1 is DFQATT, CDR2 SNEGSKA (reference sequence). This CDR3 reads CSARASGGKIHNEQFF.

The chain joins TRBV20-1 to TRBJ2-1. Germline loops: CDR1 DFQATT, CDR2 SNEGSKA (reference sequence). The CDR3 consists of 13 residues. The CDR3 loop reads CSARGLLGNEQFF.

The chain links TRBV7-9 to TRBJ2-5; no DNA is available, so the TRBD2 call from TCRdb remains unchecked. This CDR3 is 18 amino acids long. Germline CDR1 is SEHNR and CDR2 is FQNEAQ (reference sequence). The CDR3 is CASSLVGRAGEWSETQYF. Full variable domain (outside the CDR3, taken from reference TRBV7-9 and TRBJ2-5): DTGVSQNPRHKITKRGQNVTFRCDPISEHNRLYWYRQTLGQGPEFLTYFQNEAQLEKSRLLSDRFSAERPKGSFSTLEIQRTEQGDSAMYLCASSLVGRAGEWSETQYFGPGTRLLVL.

The gene calls are TRBV7-2 and TRBJ2-3. Germline-derived CDR1 and CDR2 are SGHTA and FQGNSA. This CDR3 has 12 amino acids. CDR3 region: CASSLRIDTQYF.

This sequence joins TRBV6-5 and TRBJ2-3; there is no DNA to check the TCRdb D call of TRBD1. The CDR3 covers 16 residues. CDR1 is MNHEY, CDR2 SVGAGI, per germline. The CDR3 is CASNHGVRARTDTQYF.

The chain uses TRBV9 and TRBJ1-3. CDR1 is SGDLS and CDR2 is YYNGEE in the germline V gene. The CDR3 loop spans 14 amino acids. The CDR3 loop reads CASSPQNSGNTIYF.

The chain links TRBV15 to TRBJ1-1; TCRdb proposes TRBD1, but this gene call is untestable without DNA. The CDR3 has 15 residues. Germline V gives CDR1 LNHNV, CDR2 YYDKDF (reference sequence). CDR3 amino acids: CATSIHPEGDTEAFF.

V is TRBV20-1 and J is TRBJ2-7. CDR1 is DFQATT and CDR2 is SNEGSKA in the germline V gene (reference sequence). This CDR3 comprises 13 residues. The CDR3 sequence: CSGAGRNSYEQYF.